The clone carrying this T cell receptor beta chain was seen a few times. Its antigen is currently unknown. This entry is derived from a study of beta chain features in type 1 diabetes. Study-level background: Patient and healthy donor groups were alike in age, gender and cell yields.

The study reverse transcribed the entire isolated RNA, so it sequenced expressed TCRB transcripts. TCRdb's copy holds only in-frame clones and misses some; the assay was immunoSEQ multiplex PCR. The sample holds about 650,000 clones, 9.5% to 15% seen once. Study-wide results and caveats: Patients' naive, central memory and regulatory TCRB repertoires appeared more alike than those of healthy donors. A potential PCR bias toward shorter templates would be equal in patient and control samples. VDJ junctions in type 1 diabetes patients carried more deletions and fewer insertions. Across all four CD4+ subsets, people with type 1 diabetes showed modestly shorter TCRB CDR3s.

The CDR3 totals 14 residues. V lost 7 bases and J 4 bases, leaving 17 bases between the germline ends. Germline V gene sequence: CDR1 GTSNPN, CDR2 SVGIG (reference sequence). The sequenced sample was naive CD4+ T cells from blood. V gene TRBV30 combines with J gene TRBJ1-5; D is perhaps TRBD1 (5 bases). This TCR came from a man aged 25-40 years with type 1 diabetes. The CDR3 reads CAFSLGGGNQPQHF. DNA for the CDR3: TGTGCCTTCTCACTGGGCGGGGGGAATCAGCCCCAGCATTTT.